These 15 T cell receptor beta chains were sequenced from one sample in a study of post-analysis software for immune sequencing data. Study-wide points: There were five TRBV segments more frequent in patients than controls, and TRBV5-6, TRBV5-1 and TRBV20-1 were among them.

Carried by the TCR beta cDNA libraries were unique molecular identifiers. TCRdb re-called the PCR reads through MiXCR, storing one row per CDR3 protein. The repertoire holds around 700,000 distinct CDR3 sequences, approximately 60% seen once, with 11% in the top ten. The antigens for these receptors are not known. The sequencing input was blood. The receptors stem from a girl aged 2 to 10 with multiple sclerosis.

The rearrangement links TRBV6-1 to TRBJ2-5; D might be TRBD1 (6 bases). TRBJ2-4 explains the end of the DNA better; the J call may be wrong. The CDR3 length is 16 residues. CDR1 is MNHNS, CDR2 SASEGT, per germline. CDR3 in amino acids: CASSEDGGKGRNIQYF. In DNA, the CDR3 is TGTGCCAGCAGTGAAGATGGGGGCAAGGGGAGAAACATTCAGTACTTC.

The V gene is TRBV4-2, the J gene TRBJ1-2; D unresolved. The ends were cut back, 0 bases at V and 2 bases at J, with 7 bases in the middle. This CDR3 has 14 amino acids. Germline assignment: CDR1 LGHNA and CDR2 YNFKEQ. The CDR3 coding sequence is TGTGCCAGCAGCCAAGATAGAGGGAACTATGGCTACACCTTC. It codes for CASSQDRGNYGYTF.

The genes are TRBV7-9 and TRBJ2-4; the D gene is possibly TRBD1 (6 bases). With 5 bases removed from V and 0 bases from J, the gap between germline ends came to 14 bases. This CDR3 has 16 residues. Germline CDR1 is SEHNR and CDR2 is FQNEAQ (reference sequence). CDR3 DNA: TGTGCCAGCAGCCTACAACAGGGTGAAGCCAAAAACATTCAGTACTTC. This sequence encodes CASSLQQGEAKNIQYF. The variable domain in full, completed from reference TRBV7-9 and TRBJ2-4, reads DTGVSQNPRHKITKRGQNVTFRCDPISEHNRLYWYRQTLGQGPEFLTYFQNEAQLEKSRLLSDRFSAERPKGSFSTLEIQRTEQGDSAMYLCASSLQQGEAKNIQYFGAGTRLSVL.

The gene calls are TRBV2 and TRBJ1-1, with D maybe TRBD1 (6 bases). Germline V gene data show CDR1 as SNHLY and CDR2 as FYNNEI. V lost 8 bases, J lost 3 bases, and 16 bases lay in between. The CDR3 runs to 14 residues. This chain's CDR3 is CASLETQGYTEAFF. CDR3 sequence (DNA): TGTGCCAGCCTGGAAACGCAGGGGTACACTGAAGCTTTCTTT.

For this clonotype: Compared with germline, one end of the junction differs, possibly owing to a read error. The chain carries TRBV5-1 and TRBJ2-7; 9 bases match TRBD1. The germline CDR1 and CDR2 sequences are SGHRS and YFSETQ. This CDR3 is 15 amino acids long. Written as DNA, the CDR3 is TGCGCCAGCAGCTTGGGACAGGGGGTCTCCTGCGAGCAGTACTTC. Translating gives CASSLGQGVSCEQYF.

The V and J genes are TRBV7-2 and TRBJ1-1; TRBD1 matches at 11 bases. Germline values: CDR1 SGHTA, CDR2 FQGNSA. The ends lost 5 bases at V and 11 bases at J; junction bases unmatched: 7. CDR3 length equals 13 residues. The CDR3 reads CASSPGQGADAFF. Written as DNA, the CDR3 is TGTGCCAGCAGCCCCGGACAGGGGGCGGATGCTTTCTTT.

The chain joins TRBV12-3 or TRBV12-4 to TRBJ1-5, with 7 bases matching TRBD1. CDR3 length: 15 amino acids. V lost 3 bases to trimming and J lost 4 bases; unmatched junction nucleotides: 6. Here the CDR3 reads CASSFGRGSNQPQHF. CDR3 nucleotide sequence: TGTGCCAGCAGTTTCGGCAGGGGGTCAAATCAGCCCCAGCATTTT.

V usage is TRBV6-2 or TRBV6-3 and J usage is TRBJ2-3; 12 positions agree with TRBD2. The CDR3 covers 16 residues. Unmatched junction bases numbered 3, after V lost 2 bases and J lost 3 bases. Germline lookup yields CDR1 MNHEY and CDR2 SVGEGT. The CDR3 here is CASSYHGTSGTDTQYF. In DNA, the CDR3 is TGTGCCAGCAGTTACCACGGGACTAGCGGGACAGATACGCAGTATTTT.

In its sample, this clonotype was seen a few times. The chain is built from TRBV6-5 and TRBJ2-4; no clear D gene. From germline, CDR1 is MNHEY and CDR2 SVGAGI. The CDR3 length is 14 residues. V lost 6 bases, J lost 0 bases, and 9 bases lay in between. CDR3 amino acids: CASRPGRAKNIQYF. DNA of the CDR3: TGTGCCAGCAGACCAGGCAGAGCCAAAAACATTCAGTACTTC.

The chain recombines TRBV4-3 with TRBJ2-3, with D possibly being TRBD1 (6 bases). CDR3 size: 15 residues. Between the trimmed V and J ends, which lost 3 bases and 6 bases, there was a span of 16 bases. Germline V gene lookup returns CDR1 LGHNA and CDR2 YSLEER. CDR3 nucleotide sequence: TGCGCCAGCAGCCAGAATTCAGGGGTGGCCGATACGCAGTATTTT. Its protein product is CASSQNSGVADTQYF.

The chain recombines TRBV27 with TRBJ2-1; TRBD1 matches 11 bases. The V gene's germline CDR1 is MNHEY and CDR2 SMNVEV (reference sequence). The CDR3 spans 15 residues. J lost 6 bases, V lost 3 bases, and 4 bases had no gene match. The chain's CDR3 is CASSFGTGGGNEQFF. The CDR3 DNA follows: TGTGCCAGCAGTTTCGGGACAGGGGGGGGCAATGAGCAGTTCTTC.

The chain combines TRBV3-1 with TRBJ2-2, with a tentative D call TRBD2 (5 bases). Deletions cut 0 bases from V and 0 bases from J, with 8 bases between. This CDR3 has 16 amino acids. Germline V gives CDR1 LGHDT, CDR2 YNNKEL (reference sequence). The CDR3 DNA follows: TGTGCCAGCAGCCAAGACGCGGGTCCGAACACCGGGGAGCTGTTTTTT. It codes for CASSQDAGPNTGELFF.

This chain uses TRBV7-9 with TRBJ1-1, with TRBD1 identical over 9 bases. From germline, CDR1 is SEHNR and CDR2 FQNEAQ (reference sequence). This CDR3 contains 15 residues. Trimming removed 5 bases from V and 1 base from J; junction bases left unmatched: 5. The CDR3 region has the DNA TGTGCCAGCAGCCCTAGACAGGGGGGGAACACTGAAGCTTTCTTT. Its protein product is CASSPRQGGNTEAFF.

The CDR3 loop is CATSRPLGDEQYF. CDR3 sequence (DNA): TGTGCCACCAGCAGGCCTCTAGGGGACGAGCAGTACTTC. The chain recombines TRBV15 with TRBJ2-7; D possibly corresponds to TRBD1 (5 bases). Germline V CDR1 and CDR2: LNHNV, YYDKDF (reference sequence). The V and J ends lost 3 bases and 5 bases respectively, with 11 bases between them. This CDR3 is 13 amino acids long.

The chain recombines TRBV5-1 with TRBJ2-1; D call uncertain. There are 11 residues in the CDR3. Germline loops: CDR1 SGHRS, CDR2 YFSETQ. With 1 base removed from V and 11 bases from J, the gap between germline ends came to 7 bases. The CDR3 DNA reads TGCGCCAGCAGCTTGAAATTAAAGCAGTTCTTC. Translation: CASSLKLKQFF.